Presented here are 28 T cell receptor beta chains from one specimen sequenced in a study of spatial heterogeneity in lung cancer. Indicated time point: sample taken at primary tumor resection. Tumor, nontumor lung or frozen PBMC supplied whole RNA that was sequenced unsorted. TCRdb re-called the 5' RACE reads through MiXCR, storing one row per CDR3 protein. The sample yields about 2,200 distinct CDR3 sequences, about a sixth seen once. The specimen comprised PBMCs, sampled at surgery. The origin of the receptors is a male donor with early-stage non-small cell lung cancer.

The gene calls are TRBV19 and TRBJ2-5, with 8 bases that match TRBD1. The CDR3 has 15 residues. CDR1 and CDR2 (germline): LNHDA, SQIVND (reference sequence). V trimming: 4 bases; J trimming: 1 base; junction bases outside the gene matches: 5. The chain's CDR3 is CASSNSGTGQETQYF. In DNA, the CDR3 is TGTGCCAGTAGTAATTCCGGGACAGGCCAAGAGACCCAGTACTTC.

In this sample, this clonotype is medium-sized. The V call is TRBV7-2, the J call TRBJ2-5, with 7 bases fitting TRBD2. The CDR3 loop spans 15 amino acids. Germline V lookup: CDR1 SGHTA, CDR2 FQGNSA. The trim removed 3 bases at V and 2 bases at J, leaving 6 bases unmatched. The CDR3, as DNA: TGTGCCAGCAGCTTCCCAATTAGCGGGCAAGAGACCCAGTACTTC. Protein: CASSFPISGQETQYF. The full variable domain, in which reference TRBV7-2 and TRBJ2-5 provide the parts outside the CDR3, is GAGVSQSPSNKVTEKGKDVELRCDPISGHTALYWYRQSLGQGLEFLIYFQGNSAPDKSGLPSDRFSAERTGGSVSTLTIQRTQQEDSAVYLCASSFPISGQETQYFGPGTRLLVL.

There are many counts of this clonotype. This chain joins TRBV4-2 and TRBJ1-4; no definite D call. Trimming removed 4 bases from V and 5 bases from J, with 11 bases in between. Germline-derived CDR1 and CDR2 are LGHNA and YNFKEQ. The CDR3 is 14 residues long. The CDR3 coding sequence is TGTGCCAGCAGCCTCACCCGGCCCAATGAAAAACTGTTTTTT. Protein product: CASSLTRPNEKLFF.

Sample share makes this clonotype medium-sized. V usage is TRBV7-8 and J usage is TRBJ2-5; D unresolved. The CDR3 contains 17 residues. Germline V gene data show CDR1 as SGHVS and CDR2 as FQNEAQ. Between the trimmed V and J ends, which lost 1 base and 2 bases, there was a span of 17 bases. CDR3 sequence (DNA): TGTGCCAGCAGCTTAGAGACCTTTGGCTCACCTCAAGAGACCCAGTACTTC. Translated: CASSLETFGSPQETQYF.

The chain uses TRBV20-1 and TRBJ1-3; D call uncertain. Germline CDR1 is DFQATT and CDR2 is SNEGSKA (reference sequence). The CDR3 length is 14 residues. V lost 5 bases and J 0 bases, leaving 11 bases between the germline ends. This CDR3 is CSALDGDSGNTIYF. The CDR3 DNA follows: TGCAGTGCTCTCGACGGGGACTCTGGAAACACCATATATTTT.

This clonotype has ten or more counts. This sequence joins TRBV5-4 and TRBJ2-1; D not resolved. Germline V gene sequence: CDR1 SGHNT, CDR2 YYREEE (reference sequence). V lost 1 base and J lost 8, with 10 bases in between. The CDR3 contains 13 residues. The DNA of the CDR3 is TGTGCCAGCAGCTTGTCGAGGTCCGATGAGCAGTTCTTC. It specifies CASSLSRSDEQFF.

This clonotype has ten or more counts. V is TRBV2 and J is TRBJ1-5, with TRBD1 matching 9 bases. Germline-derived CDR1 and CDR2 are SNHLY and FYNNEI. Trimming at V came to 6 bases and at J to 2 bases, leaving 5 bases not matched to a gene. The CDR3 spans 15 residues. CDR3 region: CASRRDRVGNQPQHF. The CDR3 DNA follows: TGTGCCAGCAGACGGGACAGGGTAGGCAATCAGCCCCAGCATTTT.

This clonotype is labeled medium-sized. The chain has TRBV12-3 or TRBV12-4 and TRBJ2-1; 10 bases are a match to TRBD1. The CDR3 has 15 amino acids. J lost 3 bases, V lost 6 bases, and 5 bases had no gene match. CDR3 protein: CASSRDRGGYNEQFF. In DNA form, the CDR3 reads TGTGCCAGCAGCCGGGACAGGGGAGGCTACAATGAGCAGTTCTTC.

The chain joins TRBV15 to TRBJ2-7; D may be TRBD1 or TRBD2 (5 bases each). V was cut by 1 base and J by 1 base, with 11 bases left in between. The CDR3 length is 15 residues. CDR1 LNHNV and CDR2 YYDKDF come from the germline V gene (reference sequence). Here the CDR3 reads CATSRGGTGSYEQYV. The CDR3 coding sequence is TGTGCCACCAGCAGAGGGGGGACCGGTTCCTACGAGCAGTACGTC.

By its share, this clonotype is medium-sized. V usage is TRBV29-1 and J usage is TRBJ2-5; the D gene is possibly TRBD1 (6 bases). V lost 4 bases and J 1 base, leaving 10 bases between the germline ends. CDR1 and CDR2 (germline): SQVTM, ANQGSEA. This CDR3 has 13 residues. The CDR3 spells CSVGTGPQETQYF. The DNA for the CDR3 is TGCAGCGTTGGTACAGGGCCCCAAGAGACCCAGTACTTC.

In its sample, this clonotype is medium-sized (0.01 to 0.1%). The CDR3 DNA reads as TGTGCCAGCAGCTTACACCCCAGGCCCGGAGGGGTTCATGAGCAGTTCTTC. It translates to CASSLHPRPGGVHEQFF. The rearrangement uses TRBV7-3 and TRBJ2-1; D may be TRBD2 (6 bases). CDR1 SGHTA and CDR2 FQGTGA come from the germline V gene. The V end was cut by 2 bases, the J end by 8 bases, with 22 bases between. This CDR3 is 17 amino acids long.

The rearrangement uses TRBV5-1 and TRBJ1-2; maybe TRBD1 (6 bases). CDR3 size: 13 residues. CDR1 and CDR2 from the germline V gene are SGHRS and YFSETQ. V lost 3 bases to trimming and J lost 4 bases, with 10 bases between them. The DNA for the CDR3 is TGCGCCAGCAGCTGGGACAAGAGCTATGGCTACACCTTC. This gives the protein CASSWDKSYGYTF. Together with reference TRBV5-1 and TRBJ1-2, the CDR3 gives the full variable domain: KAGVTQTPRYLIKTRGQQVTLSCSPISGHRSVSWYQQTPGQGLQFLFEYFSETQRNKGNFPGRFSGRQFSNSRSEMNVSTLELGDSALYLCASSWDKSYGYTFGSGTRLTVV.

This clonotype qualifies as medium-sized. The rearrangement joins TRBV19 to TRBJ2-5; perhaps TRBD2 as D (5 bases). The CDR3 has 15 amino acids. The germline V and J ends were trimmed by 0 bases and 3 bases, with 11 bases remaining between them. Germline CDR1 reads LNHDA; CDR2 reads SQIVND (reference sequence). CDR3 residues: CASSIELPGEETQYF. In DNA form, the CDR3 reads TGTGCCAGTAGTATAGAACTGCCCGGGGAAGAGACCCAGTACTTC.

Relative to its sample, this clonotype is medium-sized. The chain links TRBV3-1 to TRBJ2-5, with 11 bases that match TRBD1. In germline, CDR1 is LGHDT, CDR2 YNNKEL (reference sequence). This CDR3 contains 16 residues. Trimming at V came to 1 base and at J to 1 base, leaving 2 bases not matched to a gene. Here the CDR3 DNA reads TGTGCCAGCAGCCAAGGGACAGGGGGCGCCCAAGAGACCCAGTACTTC. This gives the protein CASSQGTGGAQETQYF.

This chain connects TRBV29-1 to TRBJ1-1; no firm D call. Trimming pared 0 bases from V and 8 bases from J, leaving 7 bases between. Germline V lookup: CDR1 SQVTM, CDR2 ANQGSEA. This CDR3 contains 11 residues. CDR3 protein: CSVEEYSEAFF. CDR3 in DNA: TGCAGCGTTGAAGAGTACTCAGAAGCTTTCTTT.

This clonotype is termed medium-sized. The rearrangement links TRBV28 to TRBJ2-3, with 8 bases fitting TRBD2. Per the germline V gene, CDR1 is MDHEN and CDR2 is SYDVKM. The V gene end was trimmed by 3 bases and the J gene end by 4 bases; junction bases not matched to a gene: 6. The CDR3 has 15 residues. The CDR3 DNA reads TGTGCCAGCAGTTTGGTCGGGAGGGTCGCAGATACGCAGTATTTT. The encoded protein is CASSLVGRVADTQYF.

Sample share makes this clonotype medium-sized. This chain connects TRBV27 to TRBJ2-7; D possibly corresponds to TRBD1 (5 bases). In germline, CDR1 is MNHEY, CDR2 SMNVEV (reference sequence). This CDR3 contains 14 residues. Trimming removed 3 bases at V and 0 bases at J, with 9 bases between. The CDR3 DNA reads TGTGCCAGCAGTTTCCAGGGTGACTCCTACGAGCAGTACTTC. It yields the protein CASSFQGDSYEQYF.

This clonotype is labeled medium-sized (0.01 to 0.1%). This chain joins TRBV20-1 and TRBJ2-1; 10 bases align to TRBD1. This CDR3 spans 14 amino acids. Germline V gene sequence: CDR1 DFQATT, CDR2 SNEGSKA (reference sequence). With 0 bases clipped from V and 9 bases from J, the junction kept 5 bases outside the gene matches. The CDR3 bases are TGCAGTGCTAGAGAGGACAGGGGGACCAGTGAGCAGTTCTTC. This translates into CSAREDRGTSEQFF.

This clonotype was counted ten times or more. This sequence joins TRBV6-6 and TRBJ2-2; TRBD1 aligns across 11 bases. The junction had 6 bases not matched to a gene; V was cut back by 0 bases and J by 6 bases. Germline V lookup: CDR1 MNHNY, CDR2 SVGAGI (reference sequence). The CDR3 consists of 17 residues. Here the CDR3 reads CASSYSTGQGEPGELFF. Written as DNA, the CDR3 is TGTGCCAGCAGTTACTCGACGGGACAGGGGGAACCCGGGGAGCTGTTTTTT.

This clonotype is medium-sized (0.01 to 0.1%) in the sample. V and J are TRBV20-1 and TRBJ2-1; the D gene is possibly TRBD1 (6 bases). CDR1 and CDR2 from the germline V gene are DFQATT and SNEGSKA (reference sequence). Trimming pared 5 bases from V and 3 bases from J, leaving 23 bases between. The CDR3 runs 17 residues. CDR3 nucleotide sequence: TGCAGTGCTCTAAAACGAAGCGCAGGGGAGATCTACAATGAGCAGTTCTTC. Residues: CSALKRSAGEIYNEQFF.

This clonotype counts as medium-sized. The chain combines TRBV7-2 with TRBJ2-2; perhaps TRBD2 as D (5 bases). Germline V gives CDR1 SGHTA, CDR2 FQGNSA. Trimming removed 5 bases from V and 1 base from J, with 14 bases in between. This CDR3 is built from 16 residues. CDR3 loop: CASSPGGGLNTGELFF. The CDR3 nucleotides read TGTGCCAGCAGCCCGGGCGGCGGACTGAACACCGGGGAGCTGTTTTTT.

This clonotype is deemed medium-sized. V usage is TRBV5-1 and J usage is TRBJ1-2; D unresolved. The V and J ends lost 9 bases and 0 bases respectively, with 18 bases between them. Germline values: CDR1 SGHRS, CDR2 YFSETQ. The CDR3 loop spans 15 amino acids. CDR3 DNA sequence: TGCGCCACCCGGGATACCGGCGGATCTAACTATGGCTACACCTTC. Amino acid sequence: CATRDTGGSNYGYTF.

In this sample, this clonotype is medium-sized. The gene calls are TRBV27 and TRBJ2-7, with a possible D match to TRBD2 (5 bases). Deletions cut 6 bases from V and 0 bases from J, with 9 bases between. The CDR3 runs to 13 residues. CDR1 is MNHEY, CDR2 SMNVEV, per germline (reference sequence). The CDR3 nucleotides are TGTGCCAGCAGACGGGGTAGCTCCTACGAGCAGTACTTC. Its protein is CASRRGSSYEQYF.

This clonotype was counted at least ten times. CDR3 DNA: TGCAGTGCTAGACAGGACTCCTACGAGCAGTACTTC. Its protein product is CSARQDSYEQYF. The chain joins TRBV20-1 to TRBJ2-7; D not resolved. The germline gives CDR1 DFQATT, CDR2 SNEGSKA (reference sequence). The germline V and J ends were trimmed by 2 bases and 0 bases, with 5 bases remaining between them. The CDR3 has 12 residues.

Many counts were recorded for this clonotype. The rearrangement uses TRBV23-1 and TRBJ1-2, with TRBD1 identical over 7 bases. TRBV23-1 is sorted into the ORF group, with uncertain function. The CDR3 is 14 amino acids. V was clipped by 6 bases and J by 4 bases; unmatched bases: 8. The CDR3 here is CASRRQGRTYGYTF. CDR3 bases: TGCGCCAGCAGAAGACAGGGAAGGACCTATGGCTACACCTTC.

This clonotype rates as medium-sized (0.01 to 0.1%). CDR3 residues: CASSTYEQYF. As DNA, the CDR3 is TGTGCCAGCAGTACCTACGAGCAGTACTTC. The rearrangement links TRBV28 to TRBJ2-7; D not resolved. Germline CDR1 reads MDHEN; CDR2 reads SYDVKM. CDR3 size: 10 residues. V was cut by 5 bases and J by 2 bases, with 1 base left in between. The complete variable domain, with remaining parts taken from reference TRBV28 and TRBJ2-7, reads DVKVTQSSRYLVKRTGEKVFLECVQDMDHENMFWYRQDPGLGLRLIYFSYDVKMKEKGDIPEGYSVSREKKERFSLILESASTNQTSMYLCASSTYEQYFGPGTRLTVT.

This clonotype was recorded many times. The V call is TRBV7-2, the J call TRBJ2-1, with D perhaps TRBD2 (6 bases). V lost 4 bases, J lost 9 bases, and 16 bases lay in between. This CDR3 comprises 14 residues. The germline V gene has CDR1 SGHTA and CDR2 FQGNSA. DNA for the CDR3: TGTGCCAGCAGCTCCCGGACTACCCAGGGTGAGCAGTTCTTC. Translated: CASSSRTTQGEQFF.

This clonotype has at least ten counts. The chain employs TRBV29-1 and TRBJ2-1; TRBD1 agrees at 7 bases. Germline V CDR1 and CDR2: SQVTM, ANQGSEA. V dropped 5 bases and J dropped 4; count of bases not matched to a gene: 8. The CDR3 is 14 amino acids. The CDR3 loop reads CSVSGGSLYNEQFF. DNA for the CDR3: TGCAGCGTTTCAGGGGGAAGCCTTTACAATGAGCAGTTCTTC.